This record looks at one T cell receptor beta chain sequence and its context. The data were taken from a study of blood T cell repertoires in COVID-19. The length of the CDR3 is 13 residues. With 9 bases clipped from V and 2 bases from J, the junction kept 5 bases outside the gene matches. The V gene's germline CDR1 is SEHNR and CDR2 FQNEAQ (reference sequence). Clones were sequenced by immunoSEQ multiplex PCR, and TCRdb holds only the in-frame ones, with some missing. This sample has about 140,000 clones, with approximately 84% found just once. The clonotype was recovered from a human donor in a cohort sampled during active COVID-19. Sequenced: peripheral blood. The J gene is TRBJ1-1, the V gene TRBV7-9, with TRBD1 matching 8 bases. The CDR3 loop reads CASRGQGNTEAFF. CDR3 sequence (DNA): TGTGCCAGTCGCGGACAGGGCAACACTGAAGCTTTCTTT.